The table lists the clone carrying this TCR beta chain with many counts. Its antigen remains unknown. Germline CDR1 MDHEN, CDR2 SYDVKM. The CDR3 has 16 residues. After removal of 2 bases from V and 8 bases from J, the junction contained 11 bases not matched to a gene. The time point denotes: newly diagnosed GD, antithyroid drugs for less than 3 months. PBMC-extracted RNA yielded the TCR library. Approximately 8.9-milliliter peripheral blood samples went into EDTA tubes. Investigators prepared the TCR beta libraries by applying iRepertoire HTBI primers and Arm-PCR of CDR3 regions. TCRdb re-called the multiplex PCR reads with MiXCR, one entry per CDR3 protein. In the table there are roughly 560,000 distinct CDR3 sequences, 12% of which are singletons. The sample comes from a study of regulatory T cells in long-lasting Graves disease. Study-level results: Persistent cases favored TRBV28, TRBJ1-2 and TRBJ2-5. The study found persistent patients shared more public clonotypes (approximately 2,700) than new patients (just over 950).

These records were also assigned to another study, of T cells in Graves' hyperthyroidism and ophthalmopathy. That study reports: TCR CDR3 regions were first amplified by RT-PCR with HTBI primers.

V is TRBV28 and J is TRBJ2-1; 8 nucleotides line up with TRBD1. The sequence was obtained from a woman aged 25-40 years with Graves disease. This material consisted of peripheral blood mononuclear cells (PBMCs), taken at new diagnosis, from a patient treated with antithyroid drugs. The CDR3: CASSLNPGQAVYEQFF. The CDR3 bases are TGTGCCAGCAGTTTAAACCCGGGACAGGCGGTGTATGAGCAGTTCTTC.